Shown below are 13 T cell receptor beta chains from a single sample sequenced in a study of cytomegalovirus exposure and HLA in healthy donors. The primer mix had 60 Vbeta and 13 Jbeta primers. Clones were read by immunoSEQ multiplex PCR, and TCRdb kept only the in-frame ones, dropping some. The data contain around 140,000 clones, 88% of them seen just once; the ten biggest clones take up roughly 0.5%. What was sequenced was PBMCs. These receptors came from a woman aged 40 to 49 in good health and CMV-seronegative.

This chain uses TRBV7-2 with TRBJ1-2; 8 nucleotides align to TRBD1. The CDR3 runs 13 residues. V gave up 5 bases and J gave up 3 bases; unmatched junction bases: 2. Germline V gene lookup returns CDR1 SGHTA and CDR2 FQGNSA. The CDR3 DNA is TGTGCCAGCAGCCCACAGGGGGACTATGGCTACACCTTC. The encoded protein is CASSPQGDYGYTF. Full variable domain (remainder filled in from reference TRBV7-2 and TRBJ1-2): GAGVSQSPSNKVTEKGKDVELRCDPISGHTALYWYRQSLGQGLEFLIYFQGNSAPDKSGLPSDRFSAERTGGSVSTLTIQRTQQEDSAVYLCASSPQGDYGYTFGSGTRLTVV.

The V gene is TRBV5-1, the J gene TRBJ2-3; tentatively, D is TRBD1 (5 bases). The CDR3 covers 15 residues. V was pared by 4 bases and J by 4 bases, with 16 bases between. Germline V CDR1 and CDR2: SGHRS, YFSETQ. CDR3 sequence: CASSNPQGDSDTQYF. The CDR3 DNA follows: TGCGCCAGCAGCAACCCCCAGGGCGACTCAGATACGCAGTATTTT.

This clone has a single count. The rearrangement uses TRBV28 and TRBJ2-1; D gene ambiguous. Looked up from germline, CDR1 is MDHEN and CDR2 is SYDVKM. Deletions cut 1 base from V and 10 bases from J, with 17 bases between. The CDR3 covers 15 residues. CDR3 loop: CASSLSVIARREQFF. In nucleotides, the CDR3 is TGTGCCAGCAGTTTATCGGTAATAGCACGACGGGAGCAGTTCTTC. Using reference TRBV28 and TRBJ2-1 for the parts outside the CDR3, the full variable domain is DVKVTQSSRYLVKRTGEKVFLECVQDMDHENMFWYRQDPGLGLRLIYFSYDVKMKEKGDIPEGYSVSREKKERFSLILESASTNQTSMYLCASSLSVIARREQFFGPGTRLTVL.

The V and J genes are TRBV6-1 and TRBJ2-4; 9 bases fit TRBD2. The germline V gene encodes CDR1 MNHNS and CDR2 SASEGT. The junction had 10 bases not matched to a gene; V was cut back by 3 bases and J by 4 bases. The CDR3 spans 17 residues. CDR3: CASSDRLREGSKNIQYF. The DNA for the CDR3 is TGTGCCAGCAGTGACCGCTTGCGGGAGGGAAGTAAAAACATTCAGTACTTC.

A few counts support this clone. This sample includes further DNA sequences coding for the same CDR3. This sequence joins TRBV18 and TRBJ2-7, with a possible D match to TRBD2 (6 bases). The CDR3 runs to 12 residues. Germline V gives CDR1 KGHSH, CDR2 LQKENI. V gave up 2 bases and J gave up 5 bases, with 7 bases separating them. CDR3 bases: TGTGCCAGCTCACCATCGGGGGACGAGCAGTACTTC. It codes for CASSPSGDEQYF. Supplemented by reference TRBV18 and TRBJ2-7, the full variable domain reads NAGVMQNPRHLVRRRGQEARLRCSPMKGHSHVYWYRQLPEEGLKFMVYLQKENIIDESGMPKERFSAEFPKEGPSILRIQQVVRGDSAAYFCASSPSGDEQYFGPGTRLTVT.

Comments on this clone: Additional DNA sequences in this sample encode the identical CDR3. This sequence joins TRBV27 and TRBJ1-1; D gene uncertain. Germline V gene data show CDR1 as MNHEY and CDR2 as SMNVEV (reference sequence). The CDR3 consists of 11 residues. V lost 3 bases and J 7 bases, leaving 6 bases between the germline ends. The CDR3 coding sequence is TGTGCCAGCAGTTTTGGCGGTGAAGCTTTCTTT. Its protein product is CASSFGGEAFF.

The chain uses TRBV15 and TRBJ2-1; D might be TRBD2 (5 bases). V was shortened by 6 bases and J by 8 bases, with 17 bases between the two germline ends. The CDR3 spans 14 residues. Germline V gene lookup returns CDR1 LNHNV and CDR2 YYDKDF (reference sequence). The CDR3, as DNA: TGTGCCACCAGTCCAAGCCCTAGCAGTGATGAGCAGTTCTTC. It encodes CATSPSPSSDEQFF.

This sequence joins TRBV4-1 and TRBJ2-7; 9 nucleotides agree with TRBD2. The CDR3 is 15 amino acids. Germline V gene lookup returns CDR1 MGHRA and CDR2 YSYEKL. With V trimmed by 0 bases and J by 6 bases, 6 bases remained unmatched. The CDR3 here is CASSQDWLAGTEQYF. CDR3 coding DNA: TGCGCCAGCAGCCAAGATTGGCTAGCGGGAACCGAGCAGTACTTC.

The chain carries TRBV5-1 and TRBJ2-1; D perhaps matches TRBD2 (6 bases). Trimming pared 1 base from V and 3 bases from J, leaving 14 bases between. CDR3 length: 16 residues. Germline V gene sequence: CDR1 SGHRS, CDR2 YFSETQ. Written as DNA, the CDR3 is TGCGCCAGCAGCTTGACAGCGGGCCTGTACTACAATGAGCAGTTCTTC. Translation gives CASSLTAGLYYNEQFF.

This clone has just one count. The chain employs TRBV5-4 and TRBJ1-1; 7 bases match TRBD1. Germline lookup yields CDR1 SGHNT and CDR2 YYREEE (reference sequence). J gave up 6 bases and V 0 bases, and 2 bases lay outside the gene matches. The CDR3 is 13 amino acids. CDR3 in amino acids: CASSLVDRAEAFF. CDR3 DNA: TGTGCCAGCAGCTTGGTCGACAGGGCTGAAGCTTTCTTT.

This rearrangement joins TRBV6-6 to TRBJ2-5, with 7 bases that match TRBD1. The last part of the DNA fits TRBJ2-7 better; the J call may be wrong. CDR1 is MNHNY and CDR2 is SVGAGI in the germline V gene (reference sequence). CDR3 length equals 15 residues. CDR3 region: CASSYSTGATYEQYF. CDR3 nucleotide sequence: TGTGCCAGCAGTTACTCTACAGGGGCTACCTACGAGCAGTACTTC.

The chain uses TRBV5-5 and TRBJ1-1; a possible D gene is TRBD1 (6 bases). With 4 bases removed from V and 0 bases from J, the gap between germline ends came to 13 bases. Germline CDR1 SGHKS, CDR2 YYEKEE (reference sequence). The CDR3 loop spans 15 amino acids. CDR3 sequence (DNA): TGTGCCAGCAGCGCCCCGGGACACTTGAACACTGAAGCTTTCTTT. This gives the protein CASSAPGHLNTEAFF. Full variable domain (outside the CDR3, taken from reference TRBV5-5 and TRBJ1-1): DAGVTQSPTHLIKTRGQQVTLRCSPISGHKSVSWYQQVLGQGPQFIFQYYEKEERGRGNFPDRFSARQFPNYSSELNVNALLLGDSALYLCASSAPGHLNTEAFFGQGTRLTVV.

This sequence joins TRBV6-1 and TRBJ2-7; 7 bases agree with TRBD1. Germline loops: CDR1 MNHNS, CDR2 SASEGT. This CDR3 spans 14 amino acids. Trimming at V came to 7 bases and at J to 2 bases, leaving 8 bases not matched to a gene. Written as DNA, the CDR3 is TGTGCCAGCACCCCAGCCGGGACAGCCTACGAGCAGTACTTC. Amino acid sequence: CASTPAGTAYEQYF.